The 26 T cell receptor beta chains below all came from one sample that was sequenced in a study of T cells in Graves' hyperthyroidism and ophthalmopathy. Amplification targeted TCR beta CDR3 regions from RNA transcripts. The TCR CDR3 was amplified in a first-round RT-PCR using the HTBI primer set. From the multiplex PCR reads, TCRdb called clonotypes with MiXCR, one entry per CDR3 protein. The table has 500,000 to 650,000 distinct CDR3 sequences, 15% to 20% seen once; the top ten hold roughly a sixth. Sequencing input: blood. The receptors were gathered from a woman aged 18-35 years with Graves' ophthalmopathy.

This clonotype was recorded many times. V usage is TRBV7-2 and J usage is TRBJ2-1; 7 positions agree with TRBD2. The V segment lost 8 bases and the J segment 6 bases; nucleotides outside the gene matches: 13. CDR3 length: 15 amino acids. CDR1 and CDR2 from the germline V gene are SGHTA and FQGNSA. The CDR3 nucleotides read TGTGCCAGCGCGGCAGTGGGGGGGTCGGGCAATGAGCAGTTCTTC. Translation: CASAAVGGSGNEQFF.

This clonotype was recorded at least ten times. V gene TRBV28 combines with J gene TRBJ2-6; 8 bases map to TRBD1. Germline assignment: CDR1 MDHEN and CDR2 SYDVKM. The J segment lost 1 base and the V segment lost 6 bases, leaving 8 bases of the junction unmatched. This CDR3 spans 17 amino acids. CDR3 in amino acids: CASSSGQGVSGANVLTF. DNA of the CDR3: TGTGCCAGCAGCTCTGGACAGGGTGTTTCTGGGGCCAACGTCCTGACTTTC.

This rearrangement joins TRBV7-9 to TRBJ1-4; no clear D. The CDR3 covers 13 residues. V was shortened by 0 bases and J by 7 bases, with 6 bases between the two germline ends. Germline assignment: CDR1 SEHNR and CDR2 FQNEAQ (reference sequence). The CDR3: CASSLARPEKLFF. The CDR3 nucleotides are TGTGCCAGCAGCTTAGCCCGACCTGAAAAACTGTTTTTT.

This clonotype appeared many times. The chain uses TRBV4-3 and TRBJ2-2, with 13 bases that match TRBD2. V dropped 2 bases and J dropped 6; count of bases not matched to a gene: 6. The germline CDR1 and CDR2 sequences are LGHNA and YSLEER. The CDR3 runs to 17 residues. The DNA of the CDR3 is TGCGCCAGCAGCCAATTCGGACTAGCGGGAGTCGCCGGGGAGCTGTTTTTT. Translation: CASSQFGLAGVAGELFF.

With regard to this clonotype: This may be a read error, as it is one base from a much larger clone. CDR3 protein: CASRLTSGSLCEQYF. In nucleotides, the CDR3 is TGTGCCAGCAGGCTGACTAGCGGGAGTCTGTGCGAGCAGTACTTC. The chain combines TRBV7-6 with TRBJ2-7; TRBD2 aligns across 12 bases. CDR3 length equals 15 residues. Losses at the gene ends were 6 bases for V and 6 bases for J; bases not matched to a gene: 9. The V gene's germline CDR1 is SGHVS and CDR2 FNYEAQ.

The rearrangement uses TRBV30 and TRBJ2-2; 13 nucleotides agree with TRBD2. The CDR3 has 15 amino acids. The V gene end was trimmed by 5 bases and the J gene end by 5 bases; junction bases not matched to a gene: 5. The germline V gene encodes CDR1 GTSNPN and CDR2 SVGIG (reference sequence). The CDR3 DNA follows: TGTGCCTGGGGACTAGCGGGAGTAGAGACCGGGGAGCTGTTTTTT. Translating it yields CAWGLAGVETGELFF.

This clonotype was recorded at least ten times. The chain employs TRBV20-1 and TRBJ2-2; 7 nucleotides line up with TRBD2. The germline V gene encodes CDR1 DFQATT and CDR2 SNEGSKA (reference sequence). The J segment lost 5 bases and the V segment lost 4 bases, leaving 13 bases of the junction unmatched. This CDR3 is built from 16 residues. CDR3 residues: CSAKNSRSGTTGELFF. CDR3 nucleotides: TGCAGTGCTAAGAATAGCAGGAGCGGGACGACCGGGGAGCTGTTTTTT.

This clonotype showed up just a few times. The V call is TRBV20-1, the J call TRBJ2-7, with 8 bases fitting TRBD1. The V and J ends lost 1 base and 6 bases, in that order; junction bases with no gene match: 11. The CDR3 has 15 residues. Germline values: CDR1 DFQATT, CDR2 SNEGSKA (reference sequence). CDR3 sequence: CSARGPGQGVAEQYF. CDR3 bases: TGCAGTGCTAGAGGCCCAGGACAGGGCGTCGCCGAGCAGTACTTC.

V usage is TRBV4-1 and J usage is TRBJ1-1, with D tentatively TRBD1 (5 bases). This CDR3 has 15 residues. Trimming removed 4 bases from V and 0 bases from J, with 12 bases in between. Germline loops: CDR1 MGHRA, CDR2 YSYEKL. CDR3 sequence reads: CASSPLQDMNTEAFF. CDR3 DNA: TGCGCCAGCAGCCCTCTACAGGACATGAACACTGAAGCTTTCTTT.

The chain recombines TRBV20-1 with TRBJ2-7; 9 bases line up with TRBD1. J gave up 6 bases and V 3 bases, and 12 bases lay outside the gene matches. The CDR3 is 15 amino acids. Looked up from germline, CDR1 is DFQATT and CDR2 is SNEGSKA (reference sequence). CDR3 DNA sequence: TGCAGTGCTAGGGAACCGGGACAGGGCCACCCCGAGCAGTACTTC. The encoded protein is CSAREPGQGHPEQYF.

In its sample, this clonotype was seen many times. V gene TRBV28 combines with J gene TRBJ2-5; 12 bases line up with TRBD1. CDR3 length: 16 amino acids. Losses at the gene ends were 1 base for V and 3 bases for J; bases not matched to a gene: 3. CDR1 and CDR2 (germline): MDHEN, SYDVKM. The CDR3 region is CASSLFGTGGKETQYF. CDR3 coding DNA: TGTGCCAGCAGTTTATTCGGGACAGGGGGCAAAGAGACCCAGTACTTC.

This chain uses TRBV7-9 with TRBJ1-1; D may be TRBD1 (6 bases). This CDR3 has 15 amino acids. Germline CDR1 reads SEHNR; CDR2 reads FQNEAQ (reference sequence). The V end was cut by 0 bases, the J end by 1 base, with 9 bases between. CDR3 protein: CASSLAGAANTEAFF. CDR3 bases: TGTGCCAGCAGCTTAGCGGGGGCCGCGAACACTGAAGCTTTCTTT. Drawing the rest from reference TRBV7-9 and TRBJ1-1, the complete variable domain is DTGVSQNPRHKITKRGQNVTFRCDPISEHNRLYWYRQTLGQGPEFLTYFQNEAQLEKSRLLSDRFSAERPKGSFSTLEIQRTEQGDSAMYLCASSLAGAANTEAFFGQGTRLTVV.

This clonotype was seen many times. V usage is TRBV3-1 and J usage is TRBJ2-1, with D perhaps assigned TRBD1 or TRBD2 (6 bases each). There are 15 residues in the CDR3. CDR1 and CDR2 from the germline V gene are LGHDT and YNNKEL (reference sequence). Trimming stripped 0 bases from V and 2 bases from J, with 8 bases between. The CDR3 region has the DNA TGTGCCAGCAGCCAAGACGGGGGCCCCTACAATGAGCAGTTCTTC. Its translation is CASSQDGGPYNEQFF.

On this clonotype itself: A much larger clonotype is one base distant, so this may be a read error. CDR3 nucleotide sequence: TGCAGTGCTAGGCCCCCGGAGCGGGAGTTGAGGAATGAGCAGTACTTC. This sequence encodes CSARPPERELRNEQYF. This chain links TRBV20-1 with TRBJ2-1; 8 bases line up with TRBD2. The better agreement between TRBJ2-7 and the DNA end casts doubt on the J call. The CDR3 contains 16 residues. Germline V CDR1 and CDR2: DFQATT, SNEGSKA (reference sequence).

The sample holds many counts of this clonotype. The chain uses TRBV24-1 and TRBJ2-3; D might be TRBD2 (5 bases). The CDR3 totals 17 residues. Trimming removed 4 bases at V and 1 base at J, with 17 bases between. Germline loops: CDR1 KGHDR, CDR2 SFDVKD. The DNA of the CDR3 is TGTGCCACCAGTGACTCGGGATCCAAGACGGGCACAGATACGCAGTATTTT. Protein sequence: CATSDSGSKTGTDTQYF.

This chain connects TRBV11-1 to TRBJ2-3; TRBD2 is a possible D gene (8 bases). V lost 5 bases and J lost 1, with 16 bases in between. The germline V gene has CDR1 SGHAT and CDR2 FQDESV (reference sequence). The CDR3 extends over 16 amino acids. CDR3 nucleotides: TGTGCCAGCAGCGTAGGGGGCGGGAGGCGCACAGATACGCAGTATTTT. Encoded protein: CASSVGGGRRTDTQYF.

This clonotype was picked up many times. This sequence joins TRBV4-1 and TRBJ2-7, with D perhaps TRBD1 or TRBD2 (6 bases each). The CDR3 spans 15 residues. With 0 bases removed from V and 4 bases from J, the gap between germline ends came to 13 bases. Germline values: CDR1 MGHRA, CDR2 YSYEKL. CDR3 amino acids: CASSQDTGATYEQYF. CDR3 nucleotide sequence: TGCGCCAGCAGCCAAGATACGGGGGCGACGTACGAGCAGTACTTC.

The CDR3 coding sequence is TGTGCCAGCAGCGTAGTGGACACCGGGGAGCTGTTTTTT. Protein sequence: CASSVVDTGELFF. The J gene is TRBJ2-2, the V gene TRBV9, with D unclear. The V and J ends lost 0 bases and 3 bases respectively, with 3 bases between them. This CDR3 spans 13 amino acids. The germline CDR1 and CDR2 sequences are SGDLS and YYNGEE.

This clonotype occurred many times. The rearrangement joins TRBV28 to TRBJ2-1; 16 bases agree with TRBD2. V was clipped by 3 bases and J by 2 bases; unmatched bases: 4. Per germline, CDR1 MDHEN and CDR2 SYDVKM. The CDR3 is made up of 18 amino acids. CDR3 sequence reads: CASSLGLAGGPAYNEQFF. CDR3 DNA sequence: TGTGCCAGCAGTTTGGGACTAGCGGGAGGGCCGGCCTACAATGAGCAGTTCTTC.

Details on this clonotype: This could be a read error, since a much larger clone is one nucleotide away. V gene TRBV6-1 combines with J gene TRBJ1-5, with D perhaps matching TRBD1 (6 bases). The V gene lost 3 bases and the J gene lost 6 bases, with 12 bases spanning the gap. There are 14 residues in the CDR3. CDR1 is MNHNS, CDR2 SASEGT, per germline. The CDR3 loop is CASSEGRGGQPQHF. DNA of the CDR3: TGTGCCAGCAGTGAGGGCAGGGGAGGTCAGCCCCAGCATTTT.

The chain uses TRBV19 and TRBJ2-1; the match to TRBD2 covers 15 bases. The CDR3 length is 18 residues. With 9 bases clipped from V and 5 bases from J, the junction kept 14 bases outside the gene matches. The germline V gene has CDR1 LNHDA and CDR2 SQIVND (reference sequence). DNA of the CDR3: TGTGCCAGCACCAGAGGGACTAGCGGGAGGACCCCGAACAATGAGCAGTTCTTC. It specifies CASTRGTSGRTPNNEQFF.

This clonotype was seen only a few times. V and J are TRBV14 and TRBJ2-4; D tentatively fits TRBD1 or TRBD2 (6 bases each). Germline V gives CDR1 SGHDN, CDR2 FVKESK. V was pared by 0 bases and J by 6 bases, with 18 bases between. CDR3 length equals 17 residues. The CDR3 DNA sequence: TGTGCCAGCAGCCAAGATGGGGTAGGGGGGCCTGTAAACATTCAGTACTTC. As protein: CASSQDGVGGPVNIQYF.

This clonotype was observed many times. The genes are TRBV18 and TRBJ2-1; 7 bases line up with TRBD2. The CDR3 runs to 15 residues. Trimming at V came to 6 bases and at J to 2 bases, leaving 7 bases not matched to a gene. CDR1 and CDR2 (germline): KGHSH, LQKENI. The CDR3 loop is CASSLGLETYNEQFF. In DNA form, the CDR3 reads TGTGCCAGCTCTCTCGGACTAGAGACCTACAATGAGCAGTTCTTC.

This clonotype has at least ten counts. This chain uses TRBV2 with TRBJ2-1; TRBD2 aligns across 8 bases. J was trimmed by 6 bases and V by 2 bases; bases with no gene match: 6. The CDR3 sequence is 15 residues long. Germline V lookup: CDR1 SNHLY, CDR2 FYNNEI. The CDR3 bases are TGTGCCAGCAGTGAATACGGGGGGGCCCTCAATGAGCAGTTCTTC. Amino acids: CASSEYGGALNEQFF. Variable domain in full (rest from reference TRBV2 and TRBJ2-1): EPEVTQTPSHQVTQMGQEVILRCVPISNHLYFYWYRQILGQKVEFLVSFYNNEISEKSEIFDDQFSVERPDGSNFTLKIRSTKLEDSAMYFCASSEYGGALNEQFFGPGTRLTVL.

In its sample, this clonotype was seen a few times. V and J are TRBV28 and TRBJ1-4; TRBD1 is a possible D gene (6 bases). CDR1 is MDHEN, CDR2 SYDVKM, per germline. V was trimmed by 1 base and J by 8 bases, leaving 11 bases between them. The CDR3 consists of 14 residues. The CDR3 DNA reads TGTGCCAGCAGTTTATCGCGGGGGGCCGAAAAACTGTTTTTT. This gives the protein CASSLSRGAEKLFF.

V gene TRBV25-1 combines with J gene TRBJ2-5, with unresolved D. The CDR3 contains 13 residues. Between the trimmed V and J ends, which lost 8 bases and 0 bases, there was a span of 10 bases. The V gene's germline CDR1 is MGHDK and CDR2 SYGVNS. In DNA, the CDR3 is TGTGCCAGCCTCCCAGACAACCAAGAGACCCAGTACTTC. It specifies CASLPDNQETQYF.